The rows below give T cell receptor beta chains drawn from one sample of a study of T cells in lung cancer brain metastases. The protocol was immunoSEQ multiplex PCR, while the TCRdb copy is restricted to in-frame clones and leaves out a portion. The data show about 5,000 clones, around nine tenths seen once. Material: tumor tissue from the primary lung tumor. These receptor sequences come from a man between 65 and 85 years old with non-small cell lung cancer. The CDR3 runs from the conserved cysteine through the conserved F or W. D genes are given only for firm matches. Expanded clones are given a class, and other clones once, few, many or no size at all.

TRBJ2-3,-,TRBD2,TRBV19,CASSIASGGSTDTQYF,TGTGCCAGTAGTATAGCAAGCGGGGGTAGCACAGATACGCAGTATTTT
TRBJ2-1,once,-,TRBV30,CAWSVSGSNEQFF,TGTGCCTGGAGTGTAAGCGGGTCCAATGAGCAGTTCTTC
TRBJ1-5,-,TRBD1,TRBV6-1,CASRVPGGFQPQHF,TGTGCCAGCAGGGTTCCAGGGGGATTTCAGCCCCAGCATTTT
TRBJ2-2,-,-,TRBV30,CAWSVGSSTGELFF,TGTGCCTGGAGTGTAGGGTCTTCCACCGGGGAGCTGTTTTTT
TRBJ1-5,-,-,TRBV19,CASLKGVNQPQHF,TGTGCCAGTTTGAAGGGGGTCAATCAGCCCCAGCATTTT
TRBJ1-4,-,TRBD1,TRBV30,CAWGTGSEKLFF,TGTGCCTGGGGGACAGGCTCTGAAAAACTGTTTTTT
TRBJ2-7,once,-,TRBV9,CASSRGGQYEQYF,TGTGCCAGCAGCCGGGGGGGACAGTACGAGCAGTACTTC
TRBJ1-1,-,TRBD1,TRBV7-9,CASSLGGTGARRTEAFF,TGTGCCAGCAGCTTAGGAGGGACAGGGGCGCGGAGGACTGAAGCTTTCTTT
TRBJ1-6,once,-,TRBV4-3,CASSQFRDTNSPLHF,TGCGCCAGCAGCCAATTCCGGGATACTAATTCACCCCTCCACTTT
TRBJ1-4,-,-,TRBV18,CASSPTRRTTNEKLFF,TGTGCCAGCTCACCAACGCGGAGGACAACTAATGAAAAACTGTTTTTT
TRBJ1-2,-,TRBD1,TRBV13,CASSVGGQTFYGYTF,TGTGCCAGCAGCGTAGGGGGACAGACCTTCTATGGCTACACCTTC
TRBJ2-1,-,TRBD1,TRBV15,CATSRESDRGYNEQFF,TGTGCCACCAGCAGAGAGTCGGACAGGGGTTACAATGAGCAGTTCTTC
TRBJ2-1,-,-,TRBV15,CATSRRAGSYNEQFF,TGTGCCACCAGCAGAAGGGCGGGGTCCTACAATGAGCAGTTCTTC
TRBJ1-2,-,TRBD1,TRBV30,CAWRGQGVNYGYTF,TGTGCCTGGAGAGGACAGGGGGTAAACTATGGCTACACCTTC
TRBJ1-2,-,TRBD1,TRBV29-1,CSAHTGTVEGYTF,TGCAGCGCGCACACAGGGACAGTCGAGGGCTACACCTTC
TRBJ2-5,large,TRBD2,TRBV5-6,CASSLDGRVEYF,TGTGCCAGCAGCTTGGACGGGAGGGTGGAGTACTTC
TRBJ1-1,-,-,TRBV5-1,CASSLDPRATEAFF,TGCGCCAGCAGCTTGGACCCGAGGGCCACTGAAGCTTTCTTT
TRBJ1-2,-,-,TRBV4-3,CASSQQINYGYTF,TGCGCCAGCAGCCAACAGATTAACTATGGCTACACCTTC
TRBJ2-7,-,TRBD1,TRBV27,CASSWNRGDYEQYF,TGTGCCAGCAGTTGGAACAGGGGGGACTACGAGCAGTACTTC
TRBJ1-2,-,-,TRBV15,CATSRGAGQWDGYTF,TGTGCCACCAGCAGAGGGGCGGGACAATGGGATGGCTACACCTTC
TRBJ1-1,-,-,TRBV12-5,CASGLDRDTEAFF,TGTGCTAGTGGTTTGGACAGGGACACTGAAGCTTTCTTT
TRBJ2-1,-,TRBD2,TRBV9,CASSVVRGGAPKYNEQFF,TGTGCCAGCAGCGTAGTGCGGGGGGGGGCTCCCAAATACAATGAGCAGTTCTTC
TRBJ1-2,-,TRBD1,TRBV30,CAWNMRTGDGYTF,TGTGCCTGGAATATGAGGACAGGGGATGGCTACACCTTC
TRBJ2-4,-,-,TRBV30,CAWSVKLGDQAKNIQYF,TGTGCCTGGAGTGTGAAGCTGGGGGACCAAGCCAAAAACATTCAGTACTTC
TRBJ1-2,-,TRBD1,TRBV5-1,CASSPTGVGGYTF,TGCGCCAGCAGCCCCACAGGGGTAGGTGGCTACACCTTC
TRBJ1-2,-,-,TRBV27,CASSVGVGWDYGYTF,TGTGCCAGCAGTGTCGGCGTTGGGTGGGACTATGGCTACACCTTC
TRBJ1-2,-,TRBD1,TRBV5-1,CASSSSGGGYGYTF,TGCGCCAGCAGCTCGTCAGGGGGCGGCTATGGCTACACCTTC
TRBJ2-1,-,-,TRBV12-5,CASGLGTARDNEQFF,TGTGCTAGTGGTTTGGGTACGGCCCGAGACAATGAGCAGTTCTTC
TRBJ1-5,-,-,TRBV30,CAWTGRGNQPQHF,TGTGCCTGGACTGGAAGGGGCAATCAGCCCCAGCATTTT